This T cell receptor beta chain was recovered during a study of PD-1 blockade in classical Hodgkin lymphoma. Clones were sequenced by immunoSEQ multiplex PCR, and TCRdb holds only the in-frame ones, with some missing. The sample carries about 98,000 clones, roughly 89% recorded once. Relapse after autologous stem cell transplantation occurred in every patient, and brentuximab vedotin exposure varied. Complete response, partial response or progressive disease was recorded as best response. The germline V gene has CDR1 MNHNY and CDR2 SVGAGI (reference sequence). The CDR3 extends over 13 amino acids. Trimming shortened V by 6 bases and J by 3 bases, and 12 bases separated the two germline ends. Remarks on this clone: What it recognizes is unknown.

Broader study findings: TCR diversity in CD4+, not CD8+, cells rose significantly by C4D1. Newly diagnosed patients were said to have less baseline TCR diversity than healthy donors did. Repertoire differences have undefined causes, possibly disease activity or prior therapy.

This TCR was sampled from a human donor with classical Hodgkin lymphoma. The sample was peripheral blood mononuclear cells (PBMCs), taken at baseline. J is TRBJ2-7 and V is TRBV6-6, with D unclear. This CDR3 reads CASSRDGFYEQYF. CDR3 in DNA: TGTGCCAGCAGCCGCGACGGCTTCTACGAGCAGTACTTC.